The entry below describes one T cell receptor (beta chain). Trimming took 6 bases from V and 1 from J, leaving 8 bases between them. The CDR3 has 13 residues. The germline V gene encodes CDR1 SGHRS and CDR2 YFSETQ. The sample originates from a study of OX40 agonist ivuxolimab in advanced cancers. Profiling relied on immunoSEQ multiplex PCR, and the TCRdb table lists in-frame clones only, not all of them. The sample yields about 88,000 clones, approximately 85% seen once. The sequence derives from an adult with an advanced solid tumor such as melanoma, head and neck, liver or kidney cancer. The chain recombines TRBV5-1 with TRBJ2-1, with TRBD1 as a possible D gene (5 bases). The sequences come from CD4+ or CD8+ T cells sorted from blood, collected in a trial of the OX40 agonist ivuxolimab. CDR3 DNA: TGCGCCAGCAAAAGGGGATCCTACAATGAGCAGTTCTTC. This encodes CASKRGSYNEQFF.